Following are 10 T cell receptor beta chains from one sample sequenced in a study of blood T cell repertoires in COVID-19. Measured with immunoSEQ multiplex PCR; TCRdb has only the in-frame clones, and not every one. This sample has 200,000 to 250,000 clones, with approximately 82% found just once. The material sequenced was peripheral blood. Source of these receptors: a woman of 80 years or more with active or convalescent COVID-19.

V is TRBV6-5 and J is TRBJ2-3, with D tentatively TRBD1 (5 bases). Per the germline V gene, CDR1 is MNHEY and CDR2 is SVGAGI. The CDR3 extends over 15 amino acids. The CDR3 DNA follows: TGTGCGGGAAATAATGGGGCGCCTAGCACAGATACGCAGTATTTT. Protein: CAGNNGAPSTDTQYF.

This clone was recorded a few times. This sample also contains other DNA sequences that code for the same CDR3. The chain joins TRBV3-1 (or the pseudogene TRBV3-2) to TRBJ1-3; tentatively, D is TRBD1 (6 bases). Between the trimmed V and J ends, which lost 3 bases and 3 bases, there was a span of 9 bases. The CDR3 is 14 amino acids. The germline CDR1 and CDR2 sequences are LGHDT and YNNKEL (reference sequence). CDR3 region: CASSQLGGGNTIYF. The CDR3 DNA is TGTGCCAGCAGCCAGTTAGGGGGTGGAAACACCATATATTTT.

This clone showed up just once. The chain couples TRBV4-2 to TRBJ2-7, with a weak D call TRBD1 (5 bases). V lost 0 bases and J 0 bases, leaving 18 bases between the germline ends. CDR1 is LGHNA, CDR2 YNFKEQ, per germline. This CDR3 has 18 amino acids. The CDR3 nucleotides are TGTGCCAGCAGCCAAGAGGGGCGTAGAGCGTCGTCCTCCTACGAGCAGTACTTC. Encoded protein: CASSQEGRRASSSYEQYF.

CDR3 protein: CASSPQGLTEAFF. DNA of the CDR3: TGTGCCAGCTCCCCTCAGGGTCTCACTGAAGCTTTCTTT. The chain links TRBV18 to TRBJ1-1, with D perhaps matching TRBD1 (5 bases). Germline V gene lookup returns CDR1 KGHSH and CDR2 LQKENI. The CDR3 loop spans 13 amino acids. Trimming cost V 6 bases and J 4 bases, with 12 bases left between them.

The chain links TRBV5-1 to TRBJ1-2, with a tentative D call TRBD1 (5 bases). The CDR3 extends over 15 amino acids. Germline CDR1 and CDR2: SGHRS and YFSETQ. Trimming shortened V by 4 bases and J by 0 bases, and 13 bases separated the two germline ends. The CDR3 protein is CASSPRVGANYGYTF. CDR3 nucleotide sequence: TGCGCCAGCAGCCCCAGGGTTGGAGCTAACTATGGCTACACCTTC.

The V call is TRBV2, the J call TRBJ2-1; possible D gene TRBD1, 6 bases. V was cut by 8 bases and J by 7 bases, with 18 bases left in between. The germline CDR1 and CDR2 sequences are SNHLY and FYNNEI. This CDR3 contains 14 residues. The CDR3 coding sequence is TGTGCCAGCGGTATGGGGGCGCTGAGAAATGAGCAGTTCTTC. Amino acids: CASGMGALRNEQFF.

V usage is TRBV12-3 or TRBV12-4 and J usage is TRBJ2-1, with D possibly matching TRBD1 (6 bases). The CDR3 is 12 residues long. V lost 6 bases and J 9 bases, leaving 12 bases between the germline ends. For the CDR3, the DNA is TGTGCCAGCAGCTCAGGGGTATTTGAGCAGTTCTTC. It is translated as CASSSGVFEQFF.

The chain combines TRBV27 with TRBJ2-5, with D perhaps matching TRBD1 (7 bases). The CDR3 contains 15 residues. Trimming cost V 2 bases and J 2 bases, with 12 bases left between them. Germline values: CDR1 MNHEY, CDR2 SMNVEV (reference sequence). Here the CDR3 reads CASSLRRGLQETQYF. The CDR3 coding sequence is TGTGCCAGCAGTTTAAGGAGGGGGCTTCAAGAGACCCAGTACTTC.

This chain joins TRBV24-1 and TRBJ2-2; tentative D call: TRBD1 (6 bases). Germline loops: CDR1 KGHDR, CDR2 SFDVKD. V was cut by 4 bases and J by 7 bases, with 18 bases left in between. The CDR3 is 16 amino acids. The CDR3 loop is CATSEASRPRGGELFF. The CDR3 DNA sequence: TGTGCCACCAGTGAGGCTAGCCGTCCCAGGGGCGGGGAGCTGTTTTTT.

The rearrangement joins TRBV7-2 to TRBJ1-3; TRBD1 agrees at 7 bases. The CDR3 sequence is 14 residues long. Germline V lookup: CDR1 SGHTA, CDR2 FQGNSA. The V segment lost 8 bases and the J segment 0 bases; nucleotides outside the gene matches: 4. In DNA form, the CDR3 reads TGTGCCAGCTCCGGACAGGCCTCTGGAAACACCATATATTTT. Amino acid sequence: CASSGQASGNTIYF.